This T cell receptor beta chain was recorded in a study of chronic HIV infection and antiretroviral therapy. TCRdb itself ran the 5' RACE reads through MiXCR, one entry per CDR3 protein. The table shows 40,000 to 50,000 distinct CDR3 sequences, with 19% occurring only once. The junction had 20 bases not matched to a gene; V was cut back by 3 bases and J by 1 base. CDR1 is SQVTM and CDR2 is ANQGSEA in the germline V gene. The CDR3 runs to 19 residues. The TCR was taken from an adult who had HIV and had not received antiretroviral therapy, or was an uninfected healthy control (not recorded which). The chain uses TRBV29-1 and TRBJ1-1, with 7 bases fitting TRBD1. The sample comprised peripheral blood. The CDR3: CSVEGSSGTVYFANTEAFF. In DNA, the CDR3 is TGCAGCGTTGAGGGGAGCTCGGGGACAGTCTACTTCGCGAACACTGAAGCTTTCTTT.